The sequence of this T cell receptor beta chain was determined in a study of graft-versus-host responses after intestinal transplantation. For this clone: Its antigen remains unknown.

Produced via immunoSEQ multiplex PCR; TCRdb's table is partial and in-frame only. The sample has over 85,000 clones, 85% to 95% seen once. The V gene lost 0 bases and the J gene lost 2 bases, with 12 bases spanning the gap. The CDR3 covers 15 residues. CDR1 is GTSNPN and CDR2 is SVGIG in the germline V gene (reference sequence). The material sequenced was unstimulated CD8+ T cells sorted from spleen or lymph node cells, taken before intestinal transplant. V usage is TRBV30 and J usage is TRBJ2-3; maybe TRBD1 (5 bases). The receptor's source is a human donor who received an intestinal transplant. The CDR3 coding sequence is TGTGCCTGGAGTGTTCGGACAACCACCACAGATACGCAGTATTTT. Translated: CAWSVRTTTTDTQYF.